This is a list of T cell receptor beta chains from one sample in a study of T cell responses to AZD1222 COVID-19 vaccine. The protocol was immunoSEQ multiplex PCR, while the TCRdb copy is restricted to in-frame clones and leaves out a portion. Of about 140,000 clones in the sample, just under 95% were seen once. Sequences were derived from peripheral blood, sampled after recovery from COVID-19. These receptor sequences come from an adult who had recovered from COVID-19. Each CDR3 is given with its conserved first and last residue. The order of the fields is V gene, J gene, D gene, clone size, CDR3 DNA, CDR3 protein. A D gene is named only where the DNA matches it firmly. Where a row states a size, it is once, few, many or the class of an expanded clone; other rows omit it.

v_gene: TRBV6-5
j_gene: TRBJ2-5
d_gene: TRBD1
abundance: once
CDR3nt: TGTGCCAGCAGTTACTTGACAGGGGGAGAGACCCAGTACTTC
CDR3aa: CASSYLTGGETQYF

v_gene: TRBV7-7
j_gene: TRBJ2-5
d_gene: -
abundance: -
CDR3nt: TGTGCTAGCAGCTTAGGGGCCACCCTGTACCAAGAGACCCAGTACTTC
CDR3aa: CASSLGATLYQETQYF

v_gene: TRBV19
j_gene: TRBJ1-2
d_gene: -
abundance: once
CDR3nt: TGTGCCAGTAGTATAGATCGCGTCAGCAACTATGGCTACACCTTC
CDR3aa: CASSIDRVSNYGYTF

v_gene: TRBV28
j_gene: TRBJ1-6
d_gene: -
abundance: -
CDR3nt: TGTGCCAGCAGGTCCGGGACAACTTATAATTCACCCCTCCACTTT
CDR3aa: CASRSGTTYNSPLHF

v_gene: TRBV2
j_gene: TRBJ2-2
d_gene: TRBD1
abundance: -
CDR3nt: TGTGCCAGCAGGACAGGGGTTACCGGGGAGCTGTTTTTT
CDR3aa: CASRTGVTGELFF

v_gene: TRBV6-1
j_gene: TRBJ2-5
d_gene: -
abundance: -
CDR3nt: TGTGCCAGCAGTGAAGTCTCCCGTAGCTATTTACAAGAGACCCAGTACTTC
CDR3aa: CASSEVSRSYLQETQYF

v_gene: TRBV11-3
j_gene: TRBJ2-1
d_gene: TRBD2
abundance: few
CDR3nt: TGTGCCAGCAGCCTCGCGGGAGGGCCTGGTAATGAGCAGTTCTTC
CDR3aa: CASSLAGGPGNEQFF

v_gene: TRBV3-1/TRBV3-2
j_gene: TRBJ1-1
d_gene: -
abundance: -
CDR3nt: TGTGCCAGCAGCCAAGGGAACACTGAAGCTTTCTTT
CDR3aa: CASSQGNTEAFF

v_gene: TRBV7-2
j_gene: TRBJ2-6
d_gene: -
abundance: -
CDR3nt: TGTGCCAGCAGCCCCCTATTCTCTGGGGCCAACGTCCTGACTTTC
CDR3aa: CASSPLFSGANVLTF

v_gene: TRBV6-1
j_gene: TRBJ2-7
d_gene: TRBD1
abundance: -
CDR3nt: TGTGCCAGCAGTGAAGCGACTTCCGGGACAGGGTCCTACGAGCAGTACTTC
CDR3aa: CASSEATSGTGSYEQYF

v_gene: TRBV15
j_gene: TRBJ1-1
d_gene: TRBD1
abundance: once
CDR3nt: TGTGCCACCAGCAGAGGTCCAGGGGGCTTTGGCACTGAAGCTTTCTTT
CDR3aa: CATSRGPGGFGTEAFF